This TCR beta chain was profiled in a study of blood T cells in healthy people across ages. Trimming at V came to 8 bases and at J to 5 bases, leaving 15 bases not matched to a gene. The CDR3 loop spans 15 amino acids. The germline CDR1 and CDR2 sequences are GTSNPN and SVGIG (reference sequence). The authors ran a second PCR of roughly 6 to 12 cycles using a sample-barcoded 5' primer and a J-beta primer mix. TCRdb reanalysed the 5' RACE reads using MiXCR and keeps one entry per CDR3 protein. The repertoire has 1.5 million to 2 million distinct CDR3 sequences, about 28% of them found once; the top ten carry roughly 8.2%.

Material: blood. This TCR was sampled from a woman in her thirties in good health. The V and J genes are TRBV30 and TRBJ2-1; 7 bases line up with TRBD2. CDR3 region: CAGAASGTNNNEQFF. For the CDR3, the DNA is TGTGCCGGAGCGGCCTCCGGGACTAACAACAATGAGCAGTTCTTC.